This passage covers 29 T cell receptor beta chains from one sample sequenced in a study of control samples from healthy donors and cancer patients. Sequenced by immunoSEQ multiplex PCR; TCRdb stores in-frame clones only, minus some. The sample consists of approximately 100,000 clones, more than 90% of them appearing once. The sample taken for sequencing was blood. These receptors were obtained from a human donor in good health. The donor label of this sample is uncertain.

This chain links TRBV10-1 with TRBJ1-4; D gene ambiguous. CDR3 length equals 13 residues. V gave up 8 bases and J gave up 3 bases, with 10 bases separating them. The V gene's germline CDR1 is WNHNN and CDR2 SYGVQD (reference sequence). CDR3 region: CASGARANEKLFF. The CDR3 coding sequence is TGCGCCAGCGGAGCTCGGGCTAATGAAAAACTGTTTTTT.

This clone has just one count. The chain employs TRBV15 and TRBJ1-1; TRBD1 agrees at 7 bases. The CDR3 has 16 amino acids. Germline assignment: CDR1 LNHNV and CDR2 YYDKDF (reference sequence). V lost 1 base, J lost 0 bases, and 5 bases stayed unmatched. CDR3: CATSRGDRYLNTEAFF. As DNA, the CDR3 is TGTGCCACCAGCAGAGGGGACAGATACTTGAACACTGAAGCTTTCTTT.

The chain recombines TRBV6-5 with TRBJ1-1; D is unclear. Germline values: CDR1 MNHEY, CDR2 SVGAGI. The length of the CDR3 is 14 residues. Trimming took off 8 bases at V and 0 bases at J, with 13 bases between the two ends. The CDR3 DNA reads as TGTGCCAGCTCCTCGGGAACGCTGAACACTGAAGCTTTCTTT. Its protein product is CASSSGTLNTEAFF.

The chain couples TRBV30 to TRBJ1-3; D uncertain. Trimming removed 2 bases at V and 2 bases at J, with 7 bases between. Germline loops: CDR1 GTSNPN, CDR2 SVGIG (reference sequence). CDR3 length: 13 amino acids. The CDR3 nucleotides read TGTGCCTGGAGTCCCGGTACTGGAAACACCATATATTTT. This translates into CAWSPGTGNTIYF.

The J gene is TRBJ1-2, the V gene TRBV3-1 (or the pseudogene TRBV3-2); D is possibly TRBD1 (5 bases). V was cut by 1 base and J by 6 bases, with 15 bases left in between. CDR1 and CDR2 from the germline V gene are LGHDT and YNNKEL (reference sequence). The CDR3 runs to 15 residues. The CDR3 spells CASSQAGGGPHGYTF. CDR3 DNA sequence: TGTGCCAGCAGCCAAGCCGGGGGAGGGCCACATGGCTACACCTTC.

The genes are TRBV6-5 and TRBJ1-5; 8 bases agree with TRBD1. This CDR3 has 15 residues. Germline CDR1 MNHEY, CDR2 SVGAGI. Trimming removed 0 bases from V and 6 bases from J; junction bases left unmatched: 4. The CDR3 sequence is CASSYSTGAGQPQHF. The CDR3 DNA reads TGTGCCAGCAGTTACTCGACAGGGGCGGGTCAGCCCCAGCATTTT.

This chain connects TRBV10-2 to TRBJ2-7, with a possible D match to TRBD1 (7 bases). The CDR3 runs to 14 residues. Germline lookup yields CDR1 WSHSY and CDR2 SAAADI. Trimming removed 6 bases at V and 2 bases at J, with 14 bases between. CDR3 DNA sequence: TGCGCCAGCAGGCGGGACAGTGTTACCTACGAGCAGTACTTC. It codes for CASRRDSVTYEQYF.

This chain uses TRBV3-1 (or the pseudogene TRBV3-2) with TRBJ2-2; the D gene is possibly TRBD1 (5 bases). CDR1 and CDR2 from the germline V gene are LGHDT and YNNKEL (reference sequence). Deletions cut 4 bases from V and 7 bases from J, with 19 bases between. The CDR3 consists of 16 residues. The CDR3 reads CASSPSRPRVNGELFF. As DNA, the CDR3 is TGTGCCAGCAGCCCTTCCCGACCCAGGGTAAACGGGGAGCTGTTTTTT.

V is TRBV7-8 and J is TRBJ2-3; D not certain. The CDR3 is made up of 13 amino acids. The germline CDR1 and CDR2 sequences are SGHVS and FQNEAQ. V gave up 5 bases and J gave up 5 bases, with 11 bases separating them. In nucleotides, the CDR3 is TGTGCCAGCAGCCTCGGAAGAATAGATACGCAGTATTTT. It translates to CASSLGRIDTQYF.

There are a few counts of this clone. This chain uses TRBV3-1 (or the pseudogene TRBV3-2) with TRBJ2-5; D not certain. This CDR3 has 13 residues. Germline V gives CDR1 LGHDT, CDR2 YNNKEL (reference sequence). Trimming removed 2 bases from V and 0 bases from J, with 4 bases in between. CDR3 in DNA: TGTGCCAGCAGCCAAATGTACCAAGAGACCCAGTACTTC. Its protein product is CASSQMYQETQYF.

The chain is built from TRBV24-1 and TRBJ1-5, with no clear D. This CDR3 region has 14 residues. Trimming removed 7 bases at V and 2 bases at J, with 11 bases between. Germline V lookup: CDR1 KGHDR, CDR2 SFDVKD. Here the CDR3 reads CATSSSTGNQPQHF. CDR3 DNA sequence: TGTGCCACCAGCTCGAGTACGGGCAATCAGCCCCAGCATTTT.

This clone was counted once. This chain connects TRBV7-6 to TRBJ2-5; TRBD1 matches 11 bases. J gave up 4 bases and V 5 bases, and 6 bases lay outside the gene matches. Germline V lookup: CDR1 SGHVS, CDR2 FNYEAQ. This CDR3 has 15 amino acids. The CDR3 nucleotides are TGTGCCAGCAGCCCAGGACAGGGGGCAGGAGAGACCCAGTACTTC. Translating it yields CASSPGQGAGETQYF. Variable domain in full (rest from reference TRBV7-6 and TRBJ2-5): GAGVSQSPRYKVTKRGQDVALRCDPISGHVSLYWYRQALGQGPEFLTYFNYEAQQDKSGLPNDRFSAERPEGSISTLTIQRTEQRDSAMYRCASSPGQGAGETQYFGPGTRLLVL.

This clone was recorded once. The gene calls are TRBV7-2 and TRBJ1-2; D is ambiguous. The CDR3 has 12 amino acids. Trimming shortened V by 8 bases and J by 4 bases, and 11 bases separated the two germline ends. Germline loops: CDR1 SGHTA, CDR2 FQGNSA. The CDR3 region is CASANRAYGYTF. The CDR3 DNA reads TGTGCCAGCGCCAATAGGGCCTATGGCTACACCTTC.

With regard to this clone: Within the sample, other DNA sequences also encode this same CDR3. The V call is TRBV6-5, the J call TRBJ2-2; 7 bases map to TRBD1. The V gene's germline CDR1 is MNHEY and CDR2 SVGAGI. The CDR3 length is 14 residues. J was trimmed by 8 bases and V by 7 bases; bases with no gene match: 10. The CDR3, as DNA: TGTGCCAGCACCCGACAGGGTAAAGGTGGGGAGCTGTTTTTT. Its translation is CASTRQGKGGELFF.

The V gene is TRBV24-1, the J gene TRBJ2-2, with D perhaps being TRBD1 or TRBD2 (5 bases each). The CDR3 runs 14 residues. Germline values: CDR1 KGHDR, CDR2 SFDVKD. V was pared by 3 bases and J by 4 bases, with 8 bases between. CDR3 sequence reads: CATSDDGGTGELFF. The DNA of the CDR3 is TGTGCCACCAGTGATGATGGGGGCACCGGGGAGCTGTTTTTT.

This clone was seen a handful of times. CDR3 amino acids: CASSPGTDEAFF. CDR3 in DNA: TGTGCCAGCTCACCCGGGACAGATGAAGCTTTCTTT. The chain recombines TRBV18 with TRBJ1-1, with 7 nucleotides matching TRBD1. CDR1 is KGHSH, CDR2 LQKENI, per germline. The CDR3 has 12 residues. The trim removed 3 bases at V and 7 bases at J, leaving 2 bases unmatched. The full variable domain, rest sourced from reference TRBV18 and TRBJ1-1, is NAGVMQNPRHLVRRRGQEARLRCSPMKGHSHVYWYRQLPEEGLKFMVYLQKENIIDESGMPKERFSAEFPKEGPSILRIQQVVRGDSAAYFCASSPGTDEAFFGQGTRLTVV.

The V and J genes are TRBV14 and TRBJ1-3, with D tentatively TRBD1 (5 bases). Germline assignment: CDR1 SGHDN and CDR2 FVKESK. CDR3 length equals 14 residues. V lost 3 bases to trimming and J lost 3 bases, with 9 bases between them. CDR3 loop: CASSHQGGGNTIYF. The CDR3 DNA follows: TGTGCCAGCAGCCACCAGGGTGGTGGAAACACCATATATTTT. Variable domain in full (rest from reference TRBV14 and TRBJ1-3): EAGVTQFPSHSVIEKGQTVTLRCDPISGHDNLYWYRRVMGKEIKFLLHFVKESKQDESGMPNNRFLAERTGGTYSTLKVQPAELEDSGVYFCASSHQGGGNTIYFGEGSWLTVV.

The chain has TRBV20-1 and TRBJ1-2; D call uncertain. This CDR3 contains 10 residues. In germline, CDR1 is DFQATT, CDR2 SNEGSKA (reference sequence). For the CDR3, the DNA is TGCACCTCCGACTCCCGCCGCTACACCTTC. Its protein is CTSDSRRYTF.

The gene calls are TRBV7-7 and TRBJ2-2; D is unresolved. The CDR3 totals 13 residues. V was pared by 5 bases and J by 5 bases, with 9 bases between. Germline V lookup: CDR1 SSHAT, CDR2 FNYEAQ (reference sequence). The CDR3 bases are TGTGCCAGCAGCCACGATATGACCGGGGAGCTGTTTTTT. This sequence encodes CASSHDMTGELFF.

The chain joins TRBV3-1 (or the pseudogene TRBV3-2) to TRBJ2-6; 11 positions agree with TRBD1. Per the germline V gene, CDR1 is LGHDT and CDR2 is YNNKEL (reference sequence). The CDR3 is 18 residues long. Unmatched junction bases numbered 5, after V lost 3 bases and J lost 1 base. CDR3 sequence: CASSQGQGGLSGANVLTF. The CDR3 DNA is TGTGCCAGCAGCCAGGGACAGGGGGGATTATCTGGGGCCAACGTCCTGACTTTC.

The J gene is TRBJ2-7, the V gene TRBV7-8, with 8 bases that match TRBD2. From germline, CDR1 is SGHVS and CDR2 FQNEAQ. With V trimmed by 4 bases and J by 2 bases, 10 bases remained unmatched. The CDR3 runs 16 residues. The CDR3 here is CASSSRGGGETYEQYF. The CDR3, as DNA: TGTGCCAGCAGCTCCCGGGGGGGCGGGGAAACCTACGAGCAGTACTTC.

This clone was counted a single time. V and J are TRBV4-3 and TRBJ2-5; 9 nucleotides line up with TRBD2. This CDR3 has 16 amino acids. The V gene end was trimmed by 5 bases and the J gene end by 5 bases; junction bases not matched to a gene: 12. The germline V gene encodes CDR1 LGHNA and CDR2 YSLEER. Written as DNA, the CDR3 is TGCGCCAGCAGCTCGAGCGGGGGGCTCACGAGGGAGACCCAGTACTTC. Translation gives CASSSSGGLTRETQYF.

This clone was observed once. The rearrangement links TRBV7-8 to TRBJ2-3, with 11 nucleotides matching TRBD1. This CDR3 has 16 amino acids. Trimming at V came to 5 bases and at J to 4 bases, leaving 8 bases not matched to a gene. Germline CDR1 reads SGHVS; CDR2 reads FQNEAQ. The CDR3, as DNA: TGTGCCAGCAGCCTTAGGAGGGACAGGGGGTCAGATACGCAGTATTTT. This gives the protein CASSLRRDRGSDTQYF. The full variable domain, with the rest looked up from reference TRBV7-8 and TRBJ2-3, is GAGVSQSPRYKVAKRGQDVALRCDPISGHVSLFWYQQALGQGPEFLTYFQNEAQLDKSGLPSDRFFAERPEGSVSTLKIQRTQQEDSAVYLCASSLRRDRGSDTQYFGPGTRLTVL.

The sample holds one count of this clone. J is TRBJ1-1 and V is TRBV7-2, with D tentatively TRBD1 (6 bases). The CDR3 sequence is 14 residues long. Per germline, CDR1 SGHTA and CDR2 FQGNSA. Trimming left V 5 bases short and J 8 bases short, with 18 bases between. DNA of the CDR3: TGTGCCAGCAGCCCTGGACAGCGGGTCTCGGAAGCTTTCTTT. Protein sequence: CASSPGQRVSEAFF.

The genes are TRBV2 and TRBJ2-4; TRBD1 aligns across 8 bases. Trimming took 2 bases from V and 0 from J; bases not matched to a gene: 6. The CDR3 loop spans 17 amino acids. Germline V gives CDR1 SNHLY, CDR2 FYNNEI. This chain's CDR3 is CASSERTGGKAKNIQYF. The CDR3 coding sequence is TGTGCCAGCAGTGAAAGAACAGGGGGTAAAGCCAAAAACATTCAGTACTTC. The full variable domain, in which reference TRBV2 and TRBJ2-4 provide the parts outside the CDR3, is EPEVTQTPSHQVTQMGQEVILRCVPISNHLYFYWYRQILGQKVEFLVSFYNNEISEKSEIFDDQFSVERPDGSNFTLKIRSTKLEDSAMYFCASSERTGGKAKNIQYFGAGTRLSVL.

This clone was detected many times. This sequence joins TRBV6-6 and TRBJ2-5; 9 positions match TRBD1. Germline V gene sequence: CDR1 MNHNY, CDR2 SVGAGI (reference sequence). The CDR3 is made up of 14 amino acids. J gave up 4 bases and V 6 bases, and 6 bases lay outside the gene matches. CDR3 protein: CASSYVTGGETQYF. The CDR3 region has the DNA TGTGCCAGCAGCTACGTGACAGGGGGAGAGACCCAGTACTTC.

V and J are TRBV4-2 and TRBJ2-3; TRBD1 might be the D (6 bases). The V end lost 0 bases, the J end lost 2 bases, and 12 bases lay between the germline ends. CDR3 length: 16 amino acids. Germline CDR1 and CDR2: LGHNA and YNFKEQ. Here the CDR3 DNA reads TGTGCCAGCAGCCAAGAGGGAAACAGGGACACAGATACGCAGTATTTT. This encodes CASSQEGNRDTDTQYF.

This chain joins TRBV4-1 and TRBJ2-1; a weak D match, TRBD2 (5 bases). Germline CDR1 and CDR2: MGHRA and YSYEKL. The length of the CDR3 is 17 residues. V was shortened by 0 bases and J by 3 bases, with 15 bases between the two germline ends. As DNA, the CDR3 is TGCGCCAGCAGCCAAGATTCCGGGGAGTGGCACTACAATGAGCAGTTCTTC. Translating gives CASSQDSGEWHYNEQFF.

The chain is built from TRBV12-5 and TRBJ2-7; 9 positions match TRBD2. With 8 bases clipped from V and 3 bases from J, the junction kept 8 bases outside the gene matches. Germline CDR1 LGHNT, CDR2 FRNRAP. The CDR3 extends over 14 amino acids. This chain's CDR3 is CASSGSGGNYEQYV. CDR3 coding DNA: TGTGCTAGTTCCGGGAGCGGGGGGAACTACGAGCAGTACGTC.